This passage covers 18 T cell receptor beta chains from one sample sequenced in a study of T cell responses to AZD1222 COVID-19 vaccine (dated by TCRdb to 2020 to 2023). The receptor library was made with the immunoSEQ multiplex PCR assay. The table was pulled from immuneACCESS by TCRdb, which kept in-frame rearrangements only. Such tables lose some clones; where checked, under half of the loss comes from unresolved V genes, and the rest has no known cause. The table for this sample lists 54,000 or so clones; roughly 90% of them were counted only once. The ten biggest clones cover roughly 2.1% of the sample. The time point label of this sample denotes: baseline before first vaccination. This specimen consisted of peripheral blood, obtained on day 0 of AZD1222 vaccination. Receptors were obtained from an adult in good health.

The chain carries TRBV24-1 and TRBJ2-3, with D unclear. This CDR3 region has 19 residues. The germline V gene encodes CDR1 KGHDR and CDR2 SFDVKD. V dropped 5 bases and J dropped 0 bases, with 23 bases sitting between them. The CDR3 sequence is CATSGFLGRGSTSTDTQYF. CDR3 bases: TGTGCCACCAGTGGATTTCTAGGAAGAGGAAGTACTAGCACAGATACGCAGTATTTT.

The chain joins TRBV19 to TRBJ1-1; D is uncertain. The length of the CDR3 is 19 residues. V was trimmed by 6 bases and J by 0 bases, leaving 26 bases between them. Germline loops: CDR1 LNHDA, CDR2 SQIVND (reference sequence). Written as DNA, the CDR3 is TGTGCCAGTAGCCGGCCCCACCGAAGAGAAACCCGCATGAACACTGAAGCTTTCTTT. Translating gives CASSRPHRRETRMNTEAFF.

The genes are TRBV7-9 and TRBJ1-5, with 7 bases matching TRBD1. This CDR3 spans 16 amino acids. Trimming at V came to 0 bases and at J to 6 bases, leaving 8 bases not matched to a gene. The V gene's germline CDR1 is SEHNR and CDR2 FQNEAQ (reference sequence). This chain's CDR3 is CASSLATPQGTQPQHF. CDR3 in DNA: TGTGCCAGCAGCTTAGCGACACCACAGGGGACTCAGCCCCAGCATTTT.

The rearrangement joins TRBV28 to TRBJ2-6; D call uncertain. V lost 1 base and J lost 2, with 9 bases in between. The CDR3 covers 16 residues. Germline V gives CDR1 MDHEN, CDR2 SYDVKM. The CDR3 protein is CASSLLGVAGANVLTF. As DNA, the CDR3 is TGTGCCAGCAGTTTATTGGGTGTTGCTGGGGCCAACGTCCTGACTTTC.

V is TRBV27 and J is TRBJ2-1, with TRBD1 as a possible D gene (5 bases). The CDR3 contains 14 residues. With 5 bases removed from V and 5 bases from J, the gap between germline ends came to 13 bases. In germline, CDR1 is MNHEY, CDR2 SMNVEV (reference sequence). Here the CDR3 reads CASSPRQRNNEQFF. CDR3 in DNA: TGTGCCAGCAGTCCGCGACAGAGAAACAATGAGCAGTTCTTC.

This clone was counted a few times. The chain has TRBV7-8 and TRBJ1-3; D might be TRBD1 (5 bases). Looked up from germline, CDR1 is SGHVS and CDR2 is FQNEAQ. There are 16 residues in the CDR3. V was clipped by 5 bases and J by 0 bases, with 14 bases between them. The DNA of the CDR3 is TGTGCCAGCAGCGTGGTCGGGGGTTACTCTGGAAACACCATATATTTT. It codes for CASSVVGGYSGNTIYF.

J is TRBJ2-7 and V is TRBV5-1, with 10 bases lining up with TRBD1. V was clipped by 5 bases and J by 2 bases; unmatched bases: 10. Germline V gene sequence: CDR1 SGHRS, CDR2 YFSETQ. The length of the CDR3 is 16 residues. The CDR3 here is CASRITPGQGAYEQYF. In DNA, the CDR3 is TGCGCCAGCAGAATAACCCCCGGACAGGGGGCCTACGAGCAGTACTTC.

The genes are TRBV2 and TRBJ2-1, with TRBD2 identical over 11 bases. Losses at the gene ends were 8 bases for V and 16 bases for J; bases not matched to a gene: 4. CDR1 is SNHLY and CDR2 is FYNNEI in the germline V gene. The CDR3 contains 10 residues. CDR3 nucleotide sequence: TGTGCCAGCGCAGGGACTAGCGGATTCTTC. Translating gives CASAGTSGFF.

V gene TRBV5-4 combines with J gene TRBJ2-3, with 8 bases aligning to TRBD2. The germline V gene encodes CDR1 SGHNT and CDR2 YYREEE (reference sequence). V was pared by 4 bases and J by 2 bases, with 9 bases of the junction left unmatched. The CDR3 extends over 16 amino acids. The chain's CDR3 is CASSRRTSTHTDTQYF. The DNA of the CDR3 is TGTGCCAGCAGCAGGCGGACTAGCACCCACACAGATACGCAGTATTTT.

The rearrangement links TRBV2 to TRBJ2-1; D is perhaps TRBD2 (6 bases). Germline lookup yields CDR1 SNHLY and CDR2 FYNNEI. The CDR3 extends over 16 amino acids. Trimming removed 4 bases from V and 4 bases from J, with 17 bases in between. The CDR3 DNA sequence: TGTGCCAGCAGTGGGACCCCCGGGACTTTTTACAATGAGCAGTTCTTC. It encodes CASSGTPGTFYNEQFF.

The table lists this clone with a count of one. CDR3 sequence: CASSPRGGSLDEQFF. CDR3 in DNA: TGTGCCAGCAGCCCCCGGGGCGGGAGTCTAGATGAGCAGTTCTTC. The J gene is TRBJ2-1, the V gene TRBV11-3, with 7 nucleotides matching TRBD2. Trimming took 5 bases from V and 8 from J; bases not matched to a gene: 12. Germline V CDR1 and CDR2: SGHNT, YENEEA. The CDR3 runs to 15 residues.

The rearrangement uses TRBV19 and TRBJ1-2; the match to TRBD1 covers 8 bases. This CDR3 comprises 18 residues. V shed 4 bases, J shed 3 bases, and the junction held 16 bases outside the gene matches. Germline CDR1 is LNHDA and CDR2 is SQIVND (reference sequence). CDR3 region: CASSRSPGQVMDYYGYTF. The CDR3 nucleotides read TGTGCCAGTAGTAGATCACCGGGACAGGTGATGGATTACTATGGCTACACCTTC.

The V and J genes are TRBV4-2 and TRBJ1-3, with D possibly TRBD1 on 5 matching bases. The CDR3 is 15 amino acids. Germline CDR1 reads LGHNA; CDR2 reads YNFKEQ. V lost 3 bases and J lost 0, with 9 bases in between. As DNA, the CDR3 is TGTGCCAGCAGCCAGGCAGGGCCCTCTGGAAACACCATATATTTT. The encoded protein is CASSQAGPSGNTIYF.

V is TRBV5-6 and J is TRBJ1-2, with D uncertain. Per germline, CDR1 SGHDT and CDR2 YYEEEE. CDR3 size: 13 residues. V was shortened by 0 bases and J by 6 bases, with 9 bases between the two germline ends. The CDR3: CASSLVGRDGYTF. The CDR3 DNA follows: TGTGCCAGCAGCTTGGTGGGGAGGGATGGCTACACCTTC.

The chain recombines TRBV3-1 (or the pseudogene TRBV3-2) with TRBJ1-5; D is ambiguous. CDR1 is LGHDT, CDR2 YNNKEL, per germline (reference sequence). The ends were cut back, 1 base at V and 0 bases at J, with 10 bases in the middle. The CDR3 consists of 16 residues. The CDR3 protein is CASSQGVGNSNQPQHF. In DNA, the CDR3 is TGTGCCAGCAGCCAAGGTGTGGGAAATAGCAATCAGCCCCAGCATTTT.

The genes are TRBV10-3 and TRBJ1-1; 7 nucleotides match TRBD1. In germline, CDR1 is ENHRY, CDR2 SYGVKD. Trimming took 10 bases from V and 3 from J; bases not matched to a gene: 8. This CDR3 is built from 13 residues. CDR3 nucleotide sequence: TGTGCCACTGACCAGGGGGGAGACACTGAAGCTTTCTTT. Protein: CATDQGGDTEAFF.

This chain uses TRBV9 with TRBJ2-5, with 11 bases fitting TRBD2. Germline V gene lookup returns CDR1 SGDLS and CDR2 YYNGEE. Trimming took 3 bases from V and 0 from J; bases not matched to a gene: 4. There are 16 residues in the CDR3. CDR3 residues: CASSGVAGGYQETQYF. The CDR3 nucleotides are TGTGCCAGCAGCGGCGTAGCGGGAGGGTACCAAGAGACCCAGTACTTC.

The chain couples TRBV27 to TRBJ1-6, with 10 bases lining up with TRBD1. J gave up 8 bases and V 2 bases, and 9 bases lay outside the gene matches. This CDR3 contains 17 residues. CDR1 is MNHEY, CDR2 SMNVEV, per germline (reference sequence). This CDR3 is CASSLAAGTGVYSPLHF. The CDR3 DNA follows: TGTGCCAGCAGTTTAGCCGCCGGGACAGGGGTTTATTCACCCCTCCACTTT.